One and the same sample provided the 21 T cell receptor beta chains below, sequenced in a study of blood T cell repertoires in COVID-19. Generated by immunoSEQ multiplex PCR, the TCRdb table keeps only in-frame clones and is missing some. The top ten clones hold about 3.9% of a sample with approximately 110,000 clones, about 85% of them seen once. The source material was peripheral blood. These receptor sequences come from a man aged 50 to 60 with acute or convalescent COVID-19.

This chain connects TRBV5-1 to TRBJ2-3, with D possibly TRBD1 on 6 matching bases. The CDR3 loop spans 14 amino acids. V was shortened by 4 bases and J by 5 bases, with 14 bases between the two germline ends. Germline V gene lookup returns CDR1 SGHRS and CDR2 YFSETQ. The CDR3 loop is CASSPQGHQDTQYF. CDR3 coding DNA: TGCGCCAGCAGCCCCCAGGGACACCAAGATACGCAGTATTTT.

This rearrangement joins TRBV5-1 to TRBJ1-3, with 7 bases matching TRBD1. This CDR3 comprises 15 residues. Per germline, CDR1 SGHRS and CDR2 YFSETQ. V lost 2 bases and J lost 4; bases outside the gene matches: 6. The CDR3 region is CASSLATGAGNTIYF. The CDR3 DNA is TGCGCCAGCAGCTTAGCAACAGGGGCCGGAAACACCATATATTTT.

The rearrangement links TRBV6-5 to TRBJ1-3; D is undetermined. Germline CDR1 reads MNHEY; CDR2 reads SVGAGI. The CDR3 runs to 14 residues. Trimming shortened V by 6 bases and J by 9 bases, and 18 bases separated the two germline ends. CDR3 sequence: CASSPRNSGGTIYF. The CDR3 region has the DNA TGTGCCAGCAGCCCGCGAAACAGCGGCGGCACCATATATTTT.

The chain links TRBV7-9 to TRBJ1-2, with D possibly matching TRBD1 (6 bases). This CDR3 contains 14 residues. V was clipped by 4 bases and J by 3 bases, with 12 bases between them. Germline V gives CDR1 SEHNR, CDR2 FQNEAQ (reference sequence). For the CDR3, the DNA is TGTGCCAGCAGCTCAGGGGCGATTCACTATGGCTACACCTTC. Amino acid sequence: CASSSGAIHYGYTF.

The CDR3 DNA follows: TGTGCCAGCAAAGAAGAGGGGGCAAGTGGCTACACCTTC. It is translated as CASKEEGASGYTF. The chain recombines TRBV2 with TRBJ1-2; 7 nucleotides line up with TRBD1. The CDR3 covers 13 residues. Unmatched junction bases numbered 9, after V lost 7 bases and J lost 7 bases. CDR1 SNHLY and CDR2 FYNNEI come from the germline V gene.

This rearrangement joins TRBV2 to TRBJ1-2; a weak D match, TRBD1 (6 bases). The V end was cut by 10 bases, the J end by 3 bases, with 12 bases between. Germline assignment: CDR1 SNHLY and CDR2 FYNNEI. The CDR3 consists of 12 residues. For the CDR3, the DNA is TGTGCCACCGGCGGGGGCCACTATGGCTACACCTTC. Translating gives CATGGGHYGYTF.

The genes are TRBV4-2 and TRBJ2-1; 11 bases fit TRBD2. Germline V lookup: CDR1 LGHNA, CDR2 YNFKEQ. This CDR3 is 15 amino acids long. V lost 3 bases to trimming and J lost 7 bases; unmatched junction nucleotides: 5. This CDR3 is CASSQAGLAANEQFF. In nucleotides, the CDR3 is TGTGCCAGCAGCCAGGCGGGACTAGCGGCAAATGAGCAGTTCTTC.

V gene TRBV7-6 combines with J gene TRBJ2-1, with TRBD2 matching over 9 bases. The CDR3 covers 20 residues. After removal of 2 bases from V and 7 bases from J, the junction contained 21 bases not matched to a gene. Looked up from germline, CDR1 is SGHVS and CDR2 is FNYEAQ. The CDR3 coding sequence is TGTGCCAGCAGCTTAAGGCGGCCCCAACTCCAGGCGGGAGGGCCGAATGAGCAGTTCTTC. Its translation is CASSLRRPQLQAGGPNEQFF.

The chain joins TRBV6-5 to TRBJ2-3; TRBD2 agrees at 9 bases. CDR1 and CDR2 (germline): MNHEY, SVGAGI. V dropped 6 bases and J dropped 4; count of bases not matched to a gene: 8. This CDR3 contains 15 residues. CDR3 DNA: TGTGCCAGCAGACCTGGACTAGCGCCACCAGATACGCAGTATTTT. This codes for CASRPGLAPPDTQYF.

The chain uses TRBV6-4 and TRBJ2-2, with D perhaps matching TRBD1 (5 bases). V lost 6 bases, J lost 2 bases, and 7 bases lay in between. CDR3 length: 13 amino acids. The germline V gene has CDR1 MRHNA and CDR2 SNTAGT. The CDR3 DNA is TGTGCCAGCAGGGGGCCCAACACCGGGGAGCTGTTTTTT. Translated, it gives CASRGPNTGELFF.

The chain combines TRBV6-5 with TRBJ1-5; 10 bases fit TRBD1. This CDR3 spans 15 amino acids. V shed 6 bases and J 5 bases; nucleotides not matched to a gene: 7. From germline, CDR1 is MNHEY and CDR2 SVGAGI. The CDR3 DNA is TGTGCCAGCAGGCGATCCGGGACAGGGGATCAGCCCCAGCATTTT. Its translation is CASRRSGTGDQPQHF.

The rearrangement links TRBV3-1 (or the pseudogene TRBV3-2) to TRBJ2-3, with D tentatively TRBD2 (6 bases). The CDR3 totals 15 residues. The V end lost 4 bases, the J end lost 3 bases, and 14 bases lay between the germline ends. Germline-derived CDR1 and CDR2 are LGHDT and YNNKEL (reference sequence). CDR3 nucleotides: TGTGCCAGCAGCCCACAGCATGCGGGGACAGATACGCAGTATTTT. Translating gives CASSPQHAGTDTQYF.

J is TRBJ2-5 and V is TRBV21-1; the table's D call, TRBD1, has no DNA check behind it. TRBV21-1 represents a pseudogene. The length of the CDR3 is 15 residues. CDR3 DNA sequence: TGTGCCAGCAGCCCACCGGGACAAATAGAAGAGACCCAGTACTTC. Protein: CASSPPGQIEETQYF.

The J gene is TRBJ2-7, the V gene TRBV2, with D possibly TRBD2 on 6 matching bases. This CDR3 region has 15 residues. V lost 1 base to trimming and J lost 2 bases, with 12 bases between them. CDR1 and CDR2 (germline): SNHLY, FYNNEI. The DNA of the CDR3 is TGTGCCAGCAGTGAAGGGGTAGCGGTTCCCTACGAGCAGTACTTC. It specifies CASSEGVAVPYEQYF.

The chain combines TRBV15 with TRBJ1-1; TRBD1 is a possible D gene (5 bases). The CDR3 has 15 residues. V was shortened by 5 bases and J by 4 bases, with 17 bases between the two germline ends. Germline-derived CDR1 and CDR2 are LNHNV and YYDKDF (reference sequence). CDR3 sequence: CATSPQGGVPTEAFF. In DNA, the CDR3 is TGTGCCACCAGCCCCCAGGGAGGGGTTCCCACTGAAGCTTTCTTT.

V and J are TRBV13 and TRBJ1-1; possibly TRBD1 for D (6 bases). V dropped 5 bases and J dropped 1 base, with 20 bases sitting between them. Germline CDR1 and CDR2: PRHDT and FYEKMQ (reference sequence). The CDR3 length is 17 residues. The DNA of the CDR3 is TGTGCCAGCAGCCCACCATTCCAGGACAGTGCGAACACTGAAGCTTTCTTT. Translated: CASSPPFQDSANTEAFF.

This sequence joins TRBV5-5 and TRBJ2-7; 9 bases align to TRBD1. Germline V gene data show CDR1 as SGHKS and CDR2 as YYEKEE (reference sequence). The CDR3 is 15 residues long. With V trimmed by 4 bases and J by 0 bases, 5 bases remained unmatched. CDR3 region: CASSLGQGRSYEQYF. The CDR3 nucleotides read TGTGCCAGCAGCCTGGGACAGGGCCGCTCCTACGAGCAGTACTTC. The full variable domain, rest sourced from reference TRBV5-5 and TRBJ2-7, is DAGVTQSPTHLIKTRGQQVTLRCSPISGHKSVSWYQQVLGQGPQFIFQYYEKEERGRGNFPDRFSARQFPNYSSELNVNALLLGDSALYLCASSLGQGRSYEQYFGPGTRLTVT.

The chain recombines TRBV12-3 or TRBV12-4 with TRBJ2-5; TRBD1 agrees at 7 bases. The CDR3 totals 12 residues. The trim removed 6 bases at V and 2 bases at J, leaving 0 bases unmatched. The CDR3 region is CASSRGQETQYF. The CDR3 DNA follows: TGTGCCAGCAGCAGGGGGCAAGAGACCCAGTACTTC.

The rearrangement links TRBV27 to TRBJ1-5; D is undetermined. This CDR3 is built from 13 residues. The germline V gene has CDR1 MNHEY and CDR2 SMNVEV (reference sequence). Deletions cut 2 bases from V and 4 bases from J, with 6 bases between. The CDR3 DNA reads TGTGCCAGCAGTTTAGGCAGTAATCAGCCCCAGCATTTT. This translates into CASSLGSNQPQHF.

The CDR3: CASSFRGARAQHF. The CDR3 DNA reads as TGTGCCAGCAGTTTTCGGGGGGCCCGGGCCCAGCATTTT. V gene TRBV12-3 or TRBV12-4 combines with J gene TRBJ1-5; tentative D call: TRBD1 (6 bases). CDR3 length: 13 residues. Between the trimmed V and J ends, which lost 3 bases and 11 bases, there was a span of 14 bases.

The chain employs TRBV7-3 and TRBJ1-1, with D possibly matching TRBD1 (6 bases). Germline CDR1 is SGHTA and CDR2 is FQGTGA. V was clipped by 6 bases and J by 1 base, with 9 bases between them. This CDR3 contains 13 residues. The CDR3 here is CASSSRGNTEAFF. CDR3 DNA sequence: TGTGCCAGCAGTTCCAGGGGGAACACTGAAGCTTTCTTT. The variable domain in full, completed from reference TRBV7-3 and TRBJ1-1, reads GAGVSQTPSNKVTEKGKYVELRCDPISGHTALYWYRQSLGQGPEFLIYFQGTGAADDSGLPNDRFFAVRPEGSVSTLKIQRTERGDSAVYLCASSSRGNTEAFFGQGTRLTVV.